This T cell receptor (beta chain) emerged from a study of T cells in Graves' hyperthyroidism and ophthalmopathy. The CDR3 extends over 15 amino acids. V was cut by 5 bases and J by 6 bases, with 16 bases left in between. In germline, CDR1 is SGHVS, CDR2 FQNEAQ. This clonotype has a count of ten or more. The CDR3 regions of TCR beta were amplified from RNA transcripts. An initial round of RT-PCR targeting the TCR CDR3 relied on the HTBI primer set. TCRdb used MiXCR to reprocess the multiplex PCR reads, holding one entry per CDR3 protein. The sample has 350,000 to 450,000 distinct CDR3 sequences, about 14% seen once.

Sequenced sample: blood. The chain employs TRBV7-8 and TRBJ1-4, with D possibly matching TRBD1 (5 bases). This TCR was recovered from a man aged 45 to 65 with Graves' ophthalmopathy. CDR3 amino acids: CASSRRAGGDEKLFF. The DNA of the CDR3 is TGTGCCAGCAGCCGCCGGGCGGGGGGGGATGAAAAACTGTTTTTT. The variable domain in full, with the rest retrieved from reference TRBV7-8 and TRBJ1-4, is GAGVSQSPRYKVAKRGQDVALRCDPISGHVSLFWYQQALGQGPEFLTYFQNEAQLDKSGLPSDRFFAERPEGSVSTLKIQRTQQEDSAVYLCASSRRAGGDEKLFFGSGTQLSVL.